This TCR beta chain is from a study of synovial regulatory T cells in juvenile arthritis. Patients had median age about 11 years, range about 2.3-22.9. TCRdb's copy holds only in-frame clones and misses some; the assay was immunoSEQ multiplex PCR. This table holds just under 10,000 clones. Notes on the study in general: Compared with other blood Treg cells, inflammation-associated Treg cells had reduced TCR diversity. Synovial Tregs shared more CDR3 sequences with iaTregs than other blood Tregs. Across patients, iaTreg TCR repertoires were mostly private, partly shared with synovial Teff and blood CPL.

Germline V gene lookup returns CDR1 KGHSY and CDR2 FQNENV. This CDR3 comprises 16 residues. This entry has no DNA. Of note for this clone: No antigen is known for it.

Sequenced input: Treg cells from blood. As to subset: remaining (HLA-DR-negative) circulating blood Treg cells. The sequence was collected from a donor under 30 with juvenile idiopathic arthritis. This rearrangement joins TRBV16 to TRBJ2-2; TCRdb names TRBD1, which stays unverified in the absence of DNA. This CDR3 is CASSQSRDRGRGELFF.